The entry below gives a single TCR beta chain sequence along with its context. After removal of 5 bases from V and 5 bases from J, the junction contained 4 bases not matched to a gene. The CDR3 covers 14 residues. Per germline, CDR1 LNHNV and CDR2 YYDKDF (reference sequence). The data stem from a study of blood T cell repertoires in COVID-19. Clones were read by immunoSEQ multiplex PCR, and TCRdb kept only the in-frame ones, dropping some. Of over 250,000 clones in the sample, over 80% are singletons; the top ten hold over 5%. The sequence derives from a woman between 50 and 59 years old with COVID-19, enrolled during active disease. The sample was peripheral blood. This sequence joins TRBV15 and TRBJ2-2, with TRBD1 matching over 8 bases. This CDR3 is CATSGGTGTGELFF. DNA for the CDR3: TGTGCCACCAGCGGGGGGACAGGAACCGGGGAGCTGTTTTTT.